One sample yielded the 27 T cell receptor beta chains listed below, sequenced in a study of T-cell reconstitution after alpha-beta-depleted transplantation in children. For TCRbeta, the library was prepared with unique molecular identifiers. MiXCR, applied by TCRdb to the PCR reads, yields one record per CDR3 protein. The sample has 200,000 to 250,000 distinct CDR3 sequences; roughly a tenth are singletons. The source material was PBMCs, sampled before TCRalphabeta/CD19-depleted stem cell transplant. Receptors originate from a child younger than two with acute myeloid leukemia, due to receive a stem cell transplant.

This clonotype has at least ten counts. V gene TRBV11-3 combines with J gene TRBJ2-1; the match to TRBD1 covers 8 bases. V lost 3 bases and J lost 6; bases outside the gene matches: 7. Looked up from germline, CDR1 is SGHNT and CDR2 is YENEEA. CDR3 length: 15 residues. CDR3 DNA sequence: TGTGCCAGCAGCTTGCGTCAGGGGGCCCTCAATGAGCAGTTCTTC. Residues: CASSLRQGALNEQFF.

This clonotype occurred many times. The chain recombines TRBV7-2 with TRBJ2-3, with TRBD2 matching over 9 bases. Per germline, CDR1 SGHTA and CDR2 FQGNSA. CDR3 length: 17 residues. With V trimmed by 5 bases and J by 2 bases, 11 bases remained unmatched. This CDR3 is CASSLFYGGGDTDTQYF. As DNA, the CDR3 is TGTGCCAGCAGCCTTTTTTACGGCGGGGGGGACACAGATACGCAGTATTTT. Full variable domain (remainder filled in from reference TRBV7-2 and TRBJ2-3): GAGVSQSPSNKVTEKGKDVELRCDPISGHTALYWYRQSLGQGLEFLIYFQGNSAPDKSGLPSDRFSAERTGGSVSTLTIQRTQQEDSAVYLCASSLFYGGGDTDTQYFGPGTRLTVL.

V is TRBV24-1 and J is TRBJ2-3; 9 bases align to TRBD1. The CDR3 is 16 residues long. J was trimmed by 5 bases and V by 6 bases; bases with no gene match: 11. Germline V CDR1 and CDR2: KGHDR, SFDVKD. The CDR3 loop is CATSPQDRGIQDTQYF. DNA for the CDR3: TGTGCCACCAGTCCCCAGGACAGGGGCATTCAAGATACGCAGTATTTT.

This clonotype came up a few times. The gene calls are TRBV28 and TRBJ2-7, with 11 bases fitting TRBD1. V lost 4 bases and J lost 3; bases outside the gene matches: 5. Germline V gene data show CDR1 as MDHEN and CDR2 as SYDVKM. The CDR3 is 15 amino acids. The CDR3 nucleotides read TGTGCCAGCAGTTCCCTAGGGACAGGGGGCTACGAGCAGTACTTC. It yields the protein CASSSLGTGGYEQYF.

The table lists this clonotype with many counts. The chain is built from TRBV5-1 and TRBJ2-3; D is unresolved. From germline, CDR1 is SGHRS and CDR2 YFSETQ. V was trimmed by 6 bases and J by 10 bases, leaving 21 bases between them. The CDR3 is 14 residues long. The DNA for the CDR3 is TGCGCCAGCATGGATAGAGGCCCCTCCCGGCCGCAGTATTTT. Translation: CASMDRGPSRPQYF.

This clonotype was found many times. J is TRBJ2-7 and V is TRBV13, with 12 bases fitting TRBD2. Trimming removed 5 bases from V and 4 bases from J; junction bases left unmatched: 12. The CDR3 runs to 17 residues. CDR1 and CDR2 from the germline V gene are PRHDT and FYEKMQ (reference sequence). The CDR3 region is CASSLRTSGIREYEQYF. CDR3 DNA: TGTGCCAGCAGCCTCCGGACTAGCGGGATTAGGGAATACGAGCAGTACTTC.

This clonotype was seen ten or more times. The CDR3 protein is CASSPETSRNPSTDTQYF. CDR3 DNA sequence: TGCGCCAGCAGCCCGGAGACTAGCCGAAACCCTAGCACAGATACGCAGTATTTT. The genes are TRBV5-1 and TRBJ2-3; 7 bases line up with TRBD2. V gave up 4 bases and J gave up 0 bases; unmatched junction bases: 14. The CDR3 spans 18 residues. Germline V gene data show CDR1 as SGHRS and CDR2 as YFSETQ. The full variable domain, rest sourced from reference TRBV5-1 and TRBJ2-3, is KAGVTQTPRYLIKTRGQQVTLSCSPISGHRSVSWYQQTPGQGLQFLFEYFSETQRNKGNFPGRFSGRQFSNSRSEMNVSTLELGDSALYLCASSPETSRNPSTDTQYFGPGTRLTVL.

This clonotype was counted at least ten times. The J gene is TRBJ2-1, the V gene TRBV28; TRBD2 might be the D (5 bases). Trimming removed 6 bases from V and 0 bases from J, with 30 bases in between. Per the germline V gene, CDR1 is MDHEN and CDR2 is SYDVKM. The CDR3 runs to 21 residues. The CDR3 is CASRVDSDLGSTISSYNEQFF. CDR3 nucleotide sequence: TGTGCCAGCAGAGTTGACTCGGACTTGGGGTCGACAATTAGCTCCTACAATGAGCAGTTCTTC.

This sequence joins TRBV6-5 and TRBJ2-2; D is possibly TRBD2 (5 bases). The V gene's germline CDR1 is MNHEY and CDR2 SVGAGI. There are 16 residues in the CDR3. The V gene lost 4 bases and the J gene lost 0 bases, with 12 bases spanning the gap. As DNA, the CDR3 is TGTGCCAGCAGTTGTCCCGGGATGGCGAACACCGGGGAGCTGTTTTTT. Amino acids: CASSCPGMANTGELFF.

Remarks on this clonotype: A much larger clone is a single base away; this may be a read error. In DNA, the CDR3 is TGCGCCAGCAGCCAAGCCCCTCTAGTGGGAGGGGGTTACAATGAGCAGTTCTTC. Amino acid sequence: CASSQAPLVGGGYNEQFF. V is TRBV4-1 and J is TRBJ2-1, with D possibly TRBD2 on 7 matching bases. This CDR3 is built from 18 residues. Trimming shortened V by 1 base and J by 4 bases, and 20 bases separated the two germline ends. Germline V CDR1 and CDR2: MGHRA, YSYEKL.

This clonotype was detected many times. This sequence joins TRBV7-2 and TRBJ2-1; D uncertain. Germline loops: CDR1 SGHTA, CDR2 FQGNSA. Deletions cut 4 bases from V and 5 bases from J, with 9 bases between. CDR3 length: 13 residues. This CDR3 reads CASSSRWDNEQFF. Here the CDR3 DNA reads TGTGCCAGCAGCTCGCGGTGGGACAATGAGCAGTTCTTC.

In its sample, this clonotype was seen many times. V usage is TRBV29-1 and J usage is TRBJ2-1; TRBD2 is a possible D gene (5 bases). This CDR3 contains 14 residues. Germline-derived CDR1 and CDR2 are SQVTM and ANQGSEA. V dropped 3 bases and J dropped 9 bases, with 18 bases sitting between them. CDR3 sequence reads: CSVDPPCEGPEQFF. In nucleotides, the CDR3 is TGCAGCGTTGATCCCCCATGTGAGGGCCCTGAGCAGTTCTTC.

This clonotype was detected ten times or more. This chain connects TRBV29-1 to TRBJ2-1, with unresolved D. The CDR3 has 12 amino acids. Between the trimmed V and J ends, which lost 3 bases and 3 bases, there was a span of 6 bases. The V gene's germline CDR1 is SQVTM and CDR2 ANQGSEA. The CDR3 bases are TGCAGCGTTGAGTTCTACTACAATGAGCAGTTCTTC. Protein sequence: CSVEFYYNEQFF.

This clonotype was seen many times. Germline is not matched at one junction end, which may reflect a read error. J is TRBJ2-7 and V is TRBV12-3 or TRBV12-4, with D possibly TRBD2 on 5 matching bases. This CDR3 is built from 12 residues. The CDR3 DNA reads TGTGCCAGCAGTTTGGAAGGAGGCGAGCAGTATTTC. Encoded protein: CASSLEGGEQYF.

There are many counts of this clonotype. The chain is built from TRBV20-1 and TRBJ2-1; the D gene could be TRBD1 or TRBD2 (5 bases each). This CDR3 is 13 amino acids long. V shed 1 base and J shed 3 bases, with 7 bases lying between them. Looked up from germline, CDR1 is DFQATT and CDR2 is SNEGSKA (reference sequence). For the CDR3, the DNA is TGCAGTGCTAGAGTGGGGGACTACAATGAGCAGTTCTTC. Translation gives CSARVGDYNEQFF.

Many counts were recorded for this clonotype. This chain joins TRBV11-2 and TRBJ2-7, with TRBD1 matching 10 bases. The trim removed 5 bases at V and 3 bases at J, leaving 7 bases unmatched. The length of the CDR3 is 15 residues. The germline V gene encodes CDR1 SGHAT and CDR2 FQNNGV. For the CDR3, the DNA is TGTGCCAGCAGCCTAATGGACAGGGGGTTCTACGAGCAGTACTTC. Translation gives CASSLMDRGFYEQYF. Drawing the rest from reference TRBV11-2 and TRBJ2-7, the complete variable domain is EAGVAQSPRYKIIEKRQSVAFWCNPISGHATLYWYQQILGQGPKLLIQFQNNGVVDDSQLPKDRFSAERLKGVDSTLKIQPAKLEDSAVYLCASSLMDRGFYEQYFGPGTRLTVT.

This clonotype was seen repeatedly, ten times or more. This chain connects TRBV28 to TRBJ2-7; D may match TRBD1 or TRBD2 (6 bases each). V shed 3 bases and J shed 6 bases, with 9 bases lying between them. The germline gives CDR1 MDHEN, CDR2 SYDVKM. The CDR3 contains 12 residues. The DNA of the CDR3 is TGTGCCAGCAGTTTGGGGGGCTCCGAGCAGTACTTC. Protein: CASSLGGSEQYF.

This clonotype has a count of ten or more. The chain combines TRBV19 with TRBJ2-1, with 10 nucleotides matching TRBD2. The CDR3 extends over 15 amino acids. V lost 5 bases and J lost 5; bases outside the gene matches: 6. Germline CDR1 is LNHDA and CDR2 is SQIVND (reference sequence). The CDR3 DNA follows: TGTGCCAGTAGTCCGGGACTAGCGCCGAACAATGAGCAGTTCTTC. Encoded protein: CASSPGLAPNNEQFF. The full variable domain, with the rest looked up from reference TRBV19 and TRBJ2-1, is DGGITQSPKYLFRKEGQNVTLSCEQNLNHDAMYWYRQDPGQGLRLIYYSQIVNDFQKGDIAEGYSVSREKKESFPLTVTSAQKNPTAFYLCASSPGLAPNNEQFFGPGTRLTVL.

This clonotype was seen repeatedly, ten times or more. The V call is TRBV11-2, the J call TRBJ2-2; D ambiguous. V gave up 2 bases and J gave up 1 base, with 5 bases separating them. The length of the CDR3 is 14 residues. Germline V lookup: CDR1 SGHAT, CDR2 FQNNGV. The DNA for the CDR3 is TGTGCCAGCAGCTTAAGACAGAACACCGGGGAGCTGTTTTTT. Translating it yields CASSLRQNTGELFF. Full variable domain (rest looked up from reference TRBV11-2 and TRBJ2-2): EAGVAQSPRYKIIEKRQSVAFWCNPISGHATLYWYQQILGQGPKLLIQFQNNGVVDDSQLPKDRFSAERLKGVDSTLKIQPAKLEDSAVYLCASSLRQNTGELFFGEGSRLTVL.

Ten or more counts support this clonotype. V gene TRBV5-5 combines with J gene TRBJ2-3; TRBD2 matches at 14 bases. Germline V gives CDR1 SGHKS, CDR2 YYEKEE (reference sequence). Trimming removed 4 bases from V and 2 bases from J; junction bases left unmatched: 3. There are 16 residues in the CDR3. The DNA of the CDR3 is TGTGCCAGCAGCATGGGACTAGCGGGGGCCACAGATACGCAGTATTTT. It encodes CASSMGLAGATDTQYF.

The table lists this clonotype with many counts. The rearrangement uses TRBV12-5 and TRBJ1-1; D gene ambiguous. The germline gives CDR1 LGHNT, CDR2 FRNRAP. V dropped 0 bases and J dropped 8 bases, with 7 bases sitting between them. CDR3 length: 12 residues. CDR3 protein: CASGLVPGEAFF. In DNA, the CDR3 is TGTGCTAGTGGTTTGGTACCCGGAGAAGCTTTCTTT.

This clonotype was recorded many times. The chain joins TRBV28 to TRBJ1-6, with D uncertain. CDR1 and CDR2 from the germline V gene are MDHEN and SYDVKM. V lost 8 bases and J 9 bases, leaving 14 bases between the germline ends. This CDR3 is built from 13 residues. CDR3: CASGEGGSSPLHF. In DNA, the CDR3 is TGTGCCAGCGGGGAGGGAGGAAGTTCACCCCTCCACTTT.

This clonotype has only a few counts. In DNA form, the CDR3 reads TGCAGTGCTATACCCATACCCCAAGAGACCCAGTACTTC. Amino acids: CSAIPIPQETQYF. The chain links TRBV20-1 to TRBJ2-5; D remains unclear. Trimming pared 4 bases from V and 1 base from J, leaving 10 bases between. This CDR3 has 13 residues. Germline V lookup: CDR1 DFQATT, CDR2 SNEGSKA (reference sequence).

At least ten counts were recorded for this clonotype. DNA for the CDR3: TGTGCCAGCAGTTACCGCGGATACAATGAGCAGTTCTTC. Translated, it gives CASSYRGYNEQFF. The V call is TRBV6-2 or TRBV6-3, the J call TRBJ2-1; D is undetermined. V was cut by 2 bases and J by 4 bases, with 6 bases left in between. Looked up from germline, CDR1 is MNHEY and CDR2 is SVGEGT. This CDR3 region has 13 residues.

This clonotype was picked up many times. CDR3 sequence (DNA): TGTGCCAGCAGCTTATTCCGGGCCCTACGTAGCTCCTACAATGAGCAGTTCTTC. It encodes CASSLFRALRSSYNEQFF. The rearrangement uses TRBV11-2 and TRBJ2-1, with D unresolved. V was cut by 2 bases and J by 0 bases, with 17 bases left in between. Germline CDR1 is SGHAT and CDR2 is FQNNGV. The CDR3 has 18 amino acids.

As for this clonotype: One base away lies a much larger clone, so this may be a sequencing read error. This chain joins TRBV30 and TRBJ2-3; TRBD2 agrees at 10 bases. The CDR3 length is 14 residues. Germline trimming cut 5 bases from V and 6 bases from J; bases unmatched to any gene: 8. Germline V CDR1 and CDR2: GTSNPN, SVGIG (reference sequence). The CDR3 loop reads CAWGPSGGPDTQYF. CDR3 DNA: TGTGCCTGGGGTCCTAGCGGGGGCCCGGATACGCAGTATTTT.

The chain recombines TRBV4-3 with TRBJ2-3, with 9 bases fitting TRBD2. Germline-derived CDR1 and CDR2 are LGHNA and YSLEER. This CDR3 is 15 amino acids long. J lost 0 bases, V lost 6 bases, and 4 bases had no gene match. The CDR3 DNA follows: TGCGCCAGCAGGCCTGGGACTAGCAGCACAGATACGCAGTATTTT. The encoded protein is CASRPGTSSTDTQYF.